This T cell receptor beta chain was identified during a study of T cells after yellow fever vaccination. Regarding the study as a whole: The secondary T-cell response peaked on day 5, not day 15, but was weaker. Abundant bulk-derived clonotypes could contaminate FACS-sorted repertoires. Detected again after the booster were most primary-vaccination clones, at 96% CD4 and approximately 87% CD8.

The TCR cDNA carried a universal primer site and UMIs from 5'RACE template switching. From the 5' RACE reads, TCRdb called clonotypes with MiXCR, one entry per CDR3 protein. The table has some 600,000 distinct CDR3 sequences, 9% to 15% seen once. Turning to this clonotype: Antigen specificity is unknown.

V lost 9 bases to trimming and J lost 4 bases; unmatched junction nucleotides: 6. The CDR3 is made up of 14 amino acids. The germline CDR1 and CDR2 sequences are LNHDA and SQIVND (reference sequence). The origin of this receptor is a man in his thirties or forties who received the YFV17D yellow fever vaccine. The sequenced sample was PBMCs, obtained on the day of the yellow fever booster vaccination. This chain links TRBV19 with TRBJ1-6; TRBD1 matches at 7 bases. In DNA, the CDR3 is TGTGCCAGCGCCGGGACAGCGTATAATTCACCCCTCCACTTT. This translates into CASAGTAYNSPLHF.